This T cell receptor beta chain was profiled in a study of brain T cells in children with intractable seizures. Clones were sequenced by immunoSEQ multiplex PCR, and TCRdb holds only the in-frame ones, with some missing. The sample has roughly 120,000 clones, roughly 94% seen once; the top ten hold about 4%. Surgery cases with the highest brain T cell transcript signatures were chosen for sequencing. The sequence was obtained from a boy younger than two with hemimegalencephaly and intractable seizures. This specimen was peripheral blood, taken at surgery.

The CDR3 region is CAISERRQGLGGTDTQYF. The CDR3 DNA sequence: TGTGCCATCAGTGAAAGACGACAGGGTTTAGGAGGAACAGATACGCAGTATTTT. This chain joins TRBV10-3 and TRBJ2-3; 7 bases match TRBD1. The CDR3 spans 18 residues. Germline loops: CDR1 ENHRY, CDR2 SYGVKD. J gave up 3 bases and V 3 bases, and 15 bases lay outside the gene matches.